This T cell receptor beta chain was recovered during a study of blood T cell repertoires in COVID-19. In the study's own analysis: Using reference gene primer amplification, nucleated cell counts were estimated. Produced via immunoSEQ multiplex PCR; TCRdb's table is partial and in-frame only. The V and J calls and clone size are taken from that table; D and trimming were inferred from the DNA. This sample has about 98,000 clones, with around nine tenths found just once. V gave up 7 bases and J gave up 4 bases; unmatched junction bases: 8. Germline V lookup: CDR1 LGHDT, CDR2 YNNKEL (reference sequence). The CDR3 is 16 amino acids.

This receptor was taken from a man aged 50-59 years with acute or convalescent COVID-19. The V gene is TRBV3-1 (or the pseudogene TRBV3-2), the J gene TRBJ2-1; the match to TRBD2 covers 12 bases. Sequencing was carried out using peripheral blood. The CDR3 DNA reads as TGTGCCAGCACCCCTAGGACTAGCGGGGTTTACAATGAGCAGTTCTTC. This encodes CASTPRTSGVYNEQFF.